This entry features one TCR beta chain sequence. Its target is not known. This CDR3 spans 15 amino acids. Germline V gene data show CDR1 as SGHAT and CDR2 as FQNNGV. V lost 0 bases, J lost 7 bases, and 13 bases lay in between. This sample stems from a study of response to subunit inactivated influenza vaccine. MiXCR, applied by TCRdb to the RT-PCR reads, yields one record per CDR3 protein. In the table there are 490,000 or so distinct CDR3 sequences, under 9% of which are singletons. Regarding the study as a whole: Authors proposed each seasonal influenza vaccination draws in few new T cells.

The TCR was taken from a man aged 45 to 70 who received an inactivated influenza vaccine. The specimen was PBMCs from blood, collected about 24 months after vaccination. The gene calls are TRBV11-2 and TRBJ2-4; D is undetermined. CDR3 sequence: CASSLDQTFTNIQYF. The CDR3 DNA follows: TGTGCCAGCAGCTTAGATCAAACCTTCACTAACATTCAGTACTTC.